The 2 T cell receptor beta chains presented below share a single source sample, sequenced in a study of OX40 agonist ivuxolimab in advanced cancers. Method: immunoSEQ multiplex PCR; TCRdb's copy keeps in-frame clones and lacks some. The profile shows about 62,000 clones, 85% of them singletons. The sample here was CD4+ or CD8+ T cells sorted from blood, taken in a trial of the OX40 agonist ivuxolimab. These receptors all come from an adult with an advanced solid tumor such as melanoma, head and neck, liver or kidney cancer.

This rearrangement joins TRBV10-3 to TRBJ2-2; 7 nucleotides match TRBD1. Germline V gene lookup returns CDR1 ENHRY and CDR2 SYGVKD. The CDR3 extends over 15 amino acids. V was clipped by 6 bases and J by 2 bases; unmatched bases: 6. The CDR3 region is CAISTGTANTGELFF. For the CDR3, the DNA is TGTGCCATCAGCACCGGGACAGCTAACACCGGGGAGCTGTTTTTT.

The chain couples TRBV15 to TRBJ2-7; the D gene is possibly TRBD1 (5 bases). The CDR3 runs to 13 residues. The V and J ends lost 0 bases and 3 bases respectively, with 6 bases between them. The germline gives CDR1 LNHNV, CDR2 YYDKDF (reference sequence). CDR3 bases: TGTGCCACCAGCAGAGATCAGGGCTACGAGCAGTACTTC. Protein product: CATSRDQGYEQYF.